Each of the 22 T cell receptor beta chains below was sequenced from the same sample in a study of beta chain features in type 1 diabetes. General study results and limits: Shortening of TCRB CDR3s, moderate but significant, appeared in all four CD4+ subsets of Type 1 diabetes patients.

Expressed TCRB transcripts were sequenced after all isolated RNA was converted to cDNA. Only in-frame clones appear in the TCRdb table, and some are missing; sequencing was by immunoSEQ multiplex PCR. This table holds a few hundred thousand clones, about a tenth found once. Their recognized antigens are unknown. Sequenced material: naive CD4+ T cells from blood. The source of these receptors is a young man with type 1 diabetes.

This clone was counted only a few times. This sequence joins TRBV10-3 and TRBJ1-1; D gene unclear. Germline CDR1 and CDR2: ENHRY and SYGVKD. This CDR3 comprises 13 residues. Trimming removed 8 bases at V and 1 base at J, with 11 bases between. CDR3 in amino acids: CAISREGNTEAFF. The CDR3 nucleotides are TGTGCCATCTCGCGGGAAGGGAACACTGAAGCTTTCTTT.

V is TRBV29-1 and J is TRBJ1-1; D not resolved. The CDR3 has 13 amino acids. Looked up from germline, CDR1 is SQVTM and CDR2 is ANQGSEA. The V end lost 7 bases, the J end lost 0 bases, and 12 bases lay between the germline ends. CDR3 protein: CSGSQVMNTEAFF. In nucleotides, the CDR3 is TGCAGCGGATCACAAGTAATGAACACTGAAGCTTTCTTT.

The CDR3 nucleotides read TGTGCCAGCAGTTATTTGGTCACTACTAGGACCGGGGAGCTGTTTTTT. As protein: CASSYLVTTRTGELFF. The chain carries TRBV6-5 and TRBJ2-2, with D perhaps TRBD2 (5 bases). The CDR3 covers 16 residues. Trimming took off 3 bases at V and 5 bases at J, with 16 bases between the two ends. Germline V lookup: CDR1 MNHEY, CDR2 SVGAGI.

This clone showed up just a few times. The chain couples TRBV9 to TRBJ2-5; 8 bases are shared with TRBD1. V dropped 4 bases and J dropped 4; count of bases not matched to a gene: 3. CDR1 is SGDLS, CDR2 YYNGEE, per germline. This CDR3 region has 13 residues. The chain's CDR3 is CASSLQGGETQYF. In DNA, the CDR3 is TGTGCCAGCAGCCTACAGGGGGGAGAGACCCAGTACTTC. Full variable domain (rest looked up from reference TRBV9 and TRBJ2-5): DSGVTQTPKHLITATGQRVTLRCSPRSGDLSVYWYQQSLDQGLQFLIQYYNGEERAKGNILERFSAQQFPDLHSELNLSSLELGDSALYFCASSLQGGETQYFGPGTRLLVL.

The rearrangement links TRBV19 to TRBJ1-5; 7 bases are a match to TRBD1. The germline V gene encodes CDR1 LNHDA and CDR2 SQIVND (reference sequence). The trim removed 6 bases at V and 0 bases at J, leaving 5 bases unmatched. The CDR3 runs to 15 residues. CDR3 bases: TGTGCCAGTAGCCTGACAGGGCATAGCAATCAGCCCCAGCATTTT. It codes for CASSLTGHSNQPQHF.

The chain couples TRBV6-1 to TRBJ2-6; TRBD1 aligns across 7 bases. The J segment lost 2 bases and the V segment lost 7 bases, leaving 2 bases of the junction unmatched. Germline CDR1 and CDR2: MNHNS and SASEGT. The CDR3 runs 14 residues. DNA of the CDR3: TGTGCCAGCAAAACAGGGGCTGGGGCCAACGTCCTGACTTTC. Translated: CASKTGAGANVLTF.

The chain links TRBV7-3 to TRBJ1-1; D ambiguous. V was trimmed by 1 base and J by 3 bases, leaving 6 bases between them. Germline V lookup: CDR1 SGHTA, CDR2 FQGTGA. The length of the CDR3 is 13 residues. The CDR3: CASSLRLDTEAFF. Written as DNA, the CDR3 is TGTGCCAGCAGCTTAAGACTGGACACTGAAGCTTTCTTT.

The rearrangement joins TRBV5-1 to TRBJ2-7, with D maybe TRBD2 (6 bases). Trimming took off 3 bases at V and 3 bases at J, with 13 bases between the two ends. The CDR3 consists of 14 residues. Germline values: CDR1 SGHRS, CDR2 YFSETQ. The CDR3 is CASSSEEGVYEQYF. In DNA form, the CDR3 reads TGCGCCAGCAGCTCGGAGGAGGGAGTCTACGAGCAGTACTTC.

This clone came up a few times. The chain is built from TRBV7-2 and TRBJ2-1, with D tentatively TRBD1 (5 bases). Trimming cost V 2 bases and J 9 bases, with 17 bases left between them. The CDR3 contains 15 residues. CDR1 is SGHTA and CDR2 is FQGNSA in the germline V gene. The CDR3 protein is CASSLPLGRTVEQFF. CDR3 sequence (DNA): TGTGCCAGCAGCTTACCCCTGGGGCGTACTGTTGAGCAGTTCTTC.

The chain uses TRBV15 and TRBJ1-2, with D unresolved. From germline, CDR1 is LNHNV and CDR2 YYDKDF (reference sequence). The CDR3 is made up of 12 amino acids. Trimming took 0 bases from V and 6 from J, leaving 5 bases between them. CDR3 in amino acids: CATSRDNNGYTF. CDR3 nucleotides: TGTGCCACCAGCAGAGATAATAATGGCTACACCTTC. Full variable domain (rest looked up from reference TRBV15 and TRBJ1-2): DAMVIQNPRYQVTQFGKPVTLSCSQTLNHNVMYWYQQKSSQAPKLLFHYYDKDFNNEADTPDNFQSRRPNTSFCFLDIRSPGLGDTAMYLCATSRDNNGYTFGSGTRLTVV.

The chain recombines TRBV10-2 with TRBJ2-3; 8 nucleotides agree with TRBD1. CDR1 is WSHSY, CDR2 SAAADI, per germline. The CDR3 runs 14 residues. V gave up 6 bases and J gave up 2 bases; unmatched junction bases: 4. The CDR3, as DNA: TGCGCCAGCAGCCCGGGACAGGTCACAGATACGCAGTATTTT. This codes for CASSPGQVTDTQYF.

This clone was seen more than once but under ten times. V and J are TRBV7-8 and TRBJ1-2; possible D gene TRBD1, 6 bases. This CDR3 has 14 amino acids. Per germline, CDR1 SGHVS and CDR2 FQNEAQ. Trimming shortened V by 5 bases and J by 0 bases, and 10 bases separated the two germline ends. In DNA, the CDR3 is TGTGCCAGCAGCGTCCGGGACACTAACTATGGCTACACCTTC. Translating it yields CASSVRDTNYGYTF. The whole variable domain, remainder taken from reference TRBV7-8 and TRBJ1-2, is GAGVSQSPRYKVAKRGQDVALRCDPISGHVSLFWYQQALGQGPEFLTYFQNEAQLDKSGLPSDRFFAERPEGSVSTLKIQRTQQEDSAVYLCASSVRDTNYGYTFGSGTRLTVV.

This clone has more than one count but fewer than ten. V is TRBV11-2 and J is TRBJ2-1, with no clear D. In germline, CDR1 is SGHAT, CDR2 FQNNGV. This CDR3 is built from 11 residues. V was cut by 0 bases and J by 10 bases, with 4 bases left in between. The DNA of the CDR3 is TGTGCCAGCAGCTTAGACGGGGAGCAGTTCTTC. This sequence encodes CASSLDGEQFF.

This chain uses TRBV4-1 with TRBJ1-5; D is ambiguous. Germline V gene sequence: CDR1 MGHRA, CDR2 YSYEKL. V lost 0 bases, J lost 5 bases, and 11 bases lay in between. This CDR3 is 15 amino acids long. The CDR3 nucleotides read TGCGCCAGCAGCCAAGACCGACGAGGTGATCAGCCCCAGCATTTT. It is translated as CASSQDRRGDQPQHF.

The gene calls are TRBV5-4 and TRBJ2-1; the D gene is possibly TRBD2 (5 bases). This CDR3 is built from 13 residues. Trimming pared 8 bases from V and 5 bases from J, leaving 14 bases between. CDR1 is SGHNT and CDR2 is YYREEE in the germline V gene (reference sequence). The CDR3 protein is CASAGVRHNEQFF. DNA for the CDR3: TGTGCCAGTGCGGGTGTTCGACACAATGAGCAGTTCTTC.

This clone was detected a few times. The V gene is TRBV30, the J gene TRBJ2-1; D may be TRBD1 (5 bases). The CDR3 sequence is 14 residues long. V lost 1 base to trimming and J lost 2 bases, with 9 bases between them. From germline, CDR1 is GTSNPN and CDR2 SVGIG (reference sequence). This CDR3 is CAWSERGTYNEQFF. In DNA, the CDR3 is TGTGCCTGGAGTGAAAGGGGCACCTACAATGAGCAGTTCTTC.

This clone was observed a handful of times. The chain links TRBV4-1 to TRBJ2-1; 7 bases match TRBD1. This CDR3 is built from 14 residues. The germline gives CDR1 MGHRA, CDR2 YSYEKL. V shed 3 bases and J 7 bases; nucleotides not matched to a gene: 6. The CDR3 reads CASSQETGKNEQFF. The CDR3 DNA follows: TGCGCCAGCAGCCAGGAGACAGGGAAAAATGAGCAGTTCTTC.

This clone has more than one count but fewer than ten. The chain recombines TRBV28 with TRBJ1-2; D is uncertain. Trimming removed 6 bases from V and 2 bases from J, with 4 bases in between. The CDR3 loop spans 11 amino acids. Germline values: CDR1 MDHEN, CDR2 SYDVKM. The CDR3, as DNA: TGTGCCAGCAGCCCAAACTATGGCTACACCTTC. Amino acid sequence: CASSPNYGYTF.

A few counts support this clone. This sequence joins TRBV7-2 and TRBJ2-2; TRBD1 matches 7 bases. J lost 7 bases, V lost 5 bases, and 4 bases had no gene match. The germline V gene has CDR1 SGHTA and CDR2 FQGNSA. The CDR3 loop spans 13 amino acids. The CDR3 DNA sequence: TGTGCCAGCAGCCTTCACAGGGGCGGGGAGCTGTTTTTT. This translates into CASSLHRGGELFF.

The chain uses TRBV9 and TRBJ1-5, with a weak D call TRBD1 (5 bases). Trimming took 4 bases from V and 4 from J, leaving 15 bases between them. The CDR3 is made up of 15 amino acids. Germline V gene sequence: CDR1 SGDLS, CDR2 YYNGEE. CDR3 coding DNA: TGTGCCAGCAGCCTTTTCGACAGCCCAAATCAGCCCCAGCATTTT. Protein: CASSLFDSPNQPQHF.

Note on this clone: This CDR3 is also generated by other DNA sequences in the sample. V and J are TRBV18 and TRBJ2-5; D possibly corresponds to TRBD2 (6 bases). This CDR3 is built from 13 residues. Trimming removed 2 bases from V and 5 bases from J, with 9 bases in between. The germline V gene encodes CDR1 KGHSH and CDR2 LQKENI. The CDR3 reads CASSPGRDETQYF. CDR3 coding DNA: TGTGCCAGCTCACCAGGGCGGGACGAGACCCAGTACTTC.

This clone has more than one count but fewer than ten. The chain uses TRBV10-1 and TRBJ2-7; D might be TRBD1 (5 bases). CDR3 length: 14 residues. Trimming removed 2 bases from V and 2 bases from J, with 10 bases in between. The V gene's germline CDR1 is WNHNN and CDR2 SYGVQD (reference sequence). The CDR3 loop reads CASSEGALPYEQYF. Written as DNA, the CDR3 is TGCGCCAGCAGTGAGGGGGCCCTACCCTACGAGCAGTACTTC.